A selection of T cell receptor beta chains follows, all from one sample in a study of response to subunit inactivated influenza vaccine. TCRdb analysed the RT-PCR reads with MiXCR anew, one entry per CDR3 protein. Seen here are about 780,000 distinct CDR3 sequences, about a fifth observed once, and the top ten hold roughly 11%. The specimen comprised PBMCs from blood, sampled roughly 5 days after vaccination. Every receptor here comes from a man aged 45-60 years who received an inactivated influenza vaccine. Each CDR3 is given with its conserved first and last residue. Fields, in order: V gene, J gene, CDR3 protein.

>TRBV15|TRBJ2-5
CATSLPDVETQYF
>TRBV11-2|TRBJ2-5
CASSPRGRGSEETQYF
>TRBV20-1|TRBJ1-2
CSARDYSGYTF
>TRBV28|TRBJ2-2
CASSLRGSTGELFF
>TRBV11-2|TRBJ2-5
CASSLSQGELWGQETQYF
>TRBV20-1|TRBJ2-1
CSARLLGTDSYNEQFF
>TRBV4-3|TRBJ2-3
CASSQAVAGGWGDTQYF
>TRBV6-2/TRBV6-3|TRBJ2-7
CASSRLFSYEQYF
>TRBV5-1|TRBJ2-3
CASSTTRLAASTDTQYF
>TRBV12-3/TRBV12-4|TRBJ2-3
CASSLTDSTDTQYF
>TRBV7-9|TRBJ2-1
CASTTGQDLYNEQFF
>TRBV2|TRBJ2-5
CASSERGRETQYF
>TRBV6-1|TRBJ1-1
CASRRTGKPFEAFF
>TRBV7-2|TRBJ2-3
CASLPSGGSFDTQYF
>TRBV7-2|TRBJ2-7
CASSLAAHGLAAYEQYF
>TRBV7-2|TRBJ2-2
CASSLATSGGLNTGELFF
>TRBV18|TRBJ2-7
CASSPTAGYEQYF